The rows below give T cell receptor beta chains drawn from one sample of a study of cytotoxic CD8 clonotypes in ibrutinib-treated CLL. TCRdb keeps only in-frame clones here, not all; method: immunoSEQ multiplex PCR. The profile covers 200,000 to 250,000 clones, with about 75% appearing a single time and roughly 5.9% taken by the ten largest. Sequencing used PBMCs, obtained after 12 months of ibrutinib treatment. These receptors were taken from a human donor with chronic lymphocytic leukemia. The CDR3 runs from the conserved cysteine through the conserved F or W. A D gene is named only where the DNA matches it firmly. Size values are once, few and many counts, or a class for expanded clones, and some rows have none.

cdr3_aa	cdr3_nt	clone_size	v_call	j_call	d_call
CASSQAAGSYNEQFF	TGCGCCAGCAGCCAAGCGGCAGGCTCCTACAATGAGCAGTTCTTC	-	TRBV4-1	TRBJ2-1	-
CASSPSNTGELFF	TGCGCCAGCAGCCCATCGAACACCGGGGAGCTGTTTTTT	-	TRBV5-1	TRBJ2-2	-
CASSLGGPDTQYF	TGTGCCAGCAGCTTAGGGGGGCCAGATACGCAGTATTTT	few	TRBV7-6	TRBJ2-3	-
CASSLGQGRVNTEAFF	TGTGCCAGCAGTTTAGGGCAGGGGAGGGTGAACACTGAAGCTTTCTTT	-	TRBV27	TRBJ1-1	-
CASSFGQRYGYTF	TGTGCCAGCAGTTTCGGACAGCGTTATGGCTACACCTTC	-	TRBV6-1	TRBJ1-2	-
CAWSGGRALSEQYF	TGTGCCTGGAGTGGCGGGAGGGCCCTCTCCGAGCAGTACTTC	few	TRBV30	TRBJ2-7	TRBD2
CASSRSPPGQYSGELFF	TGTGCCAGTAGCCGAAGCCCCCCGGGACAGTATTCCGGGGAGCTGTTTTTT	few	TRBV19	TRBJ2-2	TRBD1
CASSRERNLYEQYF	TGTGCCAGCAGCCGGGAACGAAATCTCTACGAGCAGTACTTC	-	TRBV6-5	TRBJ2-7	-
CATSRDRDRGETQYF	TGTGCCACCAGCAGAGATAGGGACAGGGGCGAGACCCAGTACTTC	-	TRBV15	TRBJ2-5	TRBD1
CASSQEPSDPYEQYF	TGCGCCAGCAGCCAAGAGCCCAGCGACCCCTACGAGCAGTACTTC	-	TRBV4-1	TRBJ2-7	-
CASSVVGGVDEQYF	TGTGCCAGCAGCGTAGTGGGCGGGGTAGACGAGCAGTACTTC	-	TRBV9	TRBJ2-7	-
CSVWTGATYEQYF	TGCAGCGTTTGGACAGGGGCTACCTACGAGCAGTACTTC	-	TRBV29-1	TRBJ2-7	TRBD1
CASSIGHGTEAFF	TGTGCCAGCAGTATCGGACATGGTACTGAAGCTTTCTTT	-	TRBV27	TRBJ1-1	-
CASSPLDGYEQYF	TGTGCCAGCTCACCTTTGGACGGCTACGAGCAGTACTTC	-	TRBV18	TRBJ2-7	-
CASRPAEPYNEQFF	TGTGCCAGCAGGCCTGCAGAGCCCTACAATGAGCAGTTCTTC	-	TRBV7-2	TRBJ2-1	-
CASSLWQGGQPQHF	TGTGCCAGCAGTTTATGGCAGGGGGGTCAGCCCCAGCATTTT	-	TRBV28	TRBJ1-5	TRBD1
CASSQGHGSSGNTIYF	TGTGCCAGCAGCCAAGGACATGGGAGCTCTGGAAACACCATATATTTT	-	TRBV4-2	TRBJ1-3	-
CASSIGGLSSEAFF	TGTGCCAGCAGCATAGGGGGCCTTAGCTCTGAAGCTTTCTTT	few	TRBV7-3	TRBJ1-1	TRBD1
CASSPEHSVYEQYF	TGTGCCAGTAGTCCCGAACACTCCGTCTACGAGCAGTACTTC	-	TRBV19	TRBJ2-7	-
CASSFSGGEQYF	TGTGCCAGCAGTTTTAGCGGAGGGGAGCAGTACTTC	-	TRBV6-1	TRBJ2-7	-
CASSVWGNTGELFF	TGTGCCAGCAGCGTTTGGGGTAACACCGGGGAGCTGTTTTTT	few	TRBV9	TRBJ2-2	-
CASSQDVGIPYGYTF	TGTGCCAGCAGCCAAGATGTGGGGATCCCCTATGGCTACACCTTC	-	TRBV4-2	TRBJ1-2	-
CAIETGGFDYGYTF	TGTGCCATTGAAACAGGGGGCTTCGACTATGGCTACACCTTC	-	TRBV2	TRBJ1-2	TRBD1
CASSLRVAPVSDTQYF	TGTGCCAGCAGCTTGCGGGTGGCCCCGGTCTCAGATACGCAGTATTTT	-	TRBV5-6	TRBJ2-3	-
CASSQDGQGGNQPQHF	TGCGCCAGCAGCCAAGACGGACAGGGCGGCAATCAGCCCCAGCATTTT	-	TRBV4-3	TRBJ1-5	TRBD1
CASSPLSGGAGNYGYTF	TGTGCCAGCAGTCCATTATCAGGAGGGGCCGGTAACTATGGCTACACCTTC	-	TRBV27	TRBJ1-2	-
CASSLYAKSSYEQYF	TGTGCCAGCAGCTTGTATGCCAAAAGCTCCTACGAGCAGTACTTC	-	TRBV5-6	TRBJ2-7	-
CAWSVTGYEQYF	TGTGCCTGGAGTGTAACAGGCTACGAGCAGTACTTC	-	TRBV30	TRBJ2-7	-
CASSPWSTDTQYF	TGTGCCAGCAGCCCTTGGTCCACAGATACGCAGTATTTT	-	TRBV7-2	TRBJ2-3	-
CASSDEGTSGSSTDTQYF	TGTGCCAGCAGTGATGAGGGGACTAGCGGGTCTAGCACAGATACGCAGTATTTT	-	TRBV25-1	TRBJ2-3	TRBD2
CASSYSGQGWEPQHF	TGTGCCAGCAGTTACTCGGGACAGGGGTGGGAGCCCCAGCATTTT	-	TRBV6-6	TRBJ1-5	TRBD1
CASSLMSVTGNEKLFF	TGCGCCAGCAGCTTGATGTCAGTGACGGGTAATGAAAAACTGTTTTTT	-	TRBV5-1	TRBJ1-4	-